What follows is one T cell receptor beta chain and its context. Its antigen remains unknown. These data originate in a study of cytomegalovirus exposure and HLA in healthy donors. In the study overall: It was reported in a later analysis that the 90 to 150 validation repertoires used the same platform as the roughly 640 first-cohort repertoires.

TCRdb's table, derived via immunoSEQ multiplex PCR, lists solely in-frame clones and lacks some. The data contain 55,000 to 65,000 clones, 90% to 96% of them singletons. Overall study findings and caveats: Most TCR sequences were rare, but some public TCRs occurred in many donors. Using the classifier, cytomegalovirus status was reportedly diagnosed with high specificity and sensitivity. Clusters of TCRs from the first cohort tended to co-occur in the 120 validation repertoires (as a later analysis found).

The CDR3 runs 15 residues. With 2 bases removed from V and 3 bases from J, the gap between germline ends came to 14 bases. Germline lookup yields CDR1 SGHRS and CDR2 YFSETQ. This TCR came from a man aged 18 to 30 in good health and CMV-seronegative. Sequences were obtained from PBMCs. The chain is built from TRBV5-1 and TRBJ1-1; possibly TRBD1 for D (6 bases). CDR3: CASSFNRATDTEAFF. The CDR3 DNA reads TGCGCCAGCAGCTTCAACAGGGCCACAGACACTGAAGCTTTCTTT.